This is a list of T cell receptor beta chains from one sample in a study of OX40 agonist ivuxolimab in advanced cancers. Clones were sequenced by immunoSEQ multiplex PCR, and TCRdb holds only the in-frame ones, with some missing. The sample records some 150,000 clones, 85% to 95% being singletons. The sequencing used CD4+ or CD8+ T cells sorted from blood, collected in a trial of the OX40 agonist ivuxolimab. Receptors were obtained from an adult with an advanced solid tumor such as melanoma, head and neck, liver or kidney cancer. The CDR3 runs from the conserved cysteine through the conserved F or W. D genes are given only for firm matches. Where a row states a size, it is once, few, many or the class of an expanded clone; other rows omit it.

j_call v_call clone_size d_call cdr3_aa cdr3_nt
TRBJ1-1 TRBV6-5 - TRBD1 CASRKGQVDTEAFF TGTGCCAGCAGAAAAGGACAGGTGGACACTGAAGCTTTCTTT
TRBJ2-3 TRBV28 - - CASSPARVGADTQYF TGTGCCAGCAGTCCAGCGAGAGTTGGTGCAGATACGCAGTATTTT
TRBJ2-1 TRBV5-1 - TRBD1 CASDRDRGGSYNEQFF TGCGCCAGCGACCGAGACAGGGGGGGATCCTACAATGAGCAGTTCTTC
TRBJ1-4 TRBV5-5 - TRBD1 CASSSLGTGGEKLFF TGTGCCAGCAGCTCCCTCGGGACAGGGGGAGAAAAACTGTTTTTT
TRBJ1-4 TRBV7-2 - - CASSLNGVGEKLFF TGTGCCAGCAGCTTAAATGGGGTAGGAGAAAAACTGTTTTTT
TRBJ1-5 TRBV5-8 once - CASSPDGNQPQHF TGTGCCAGCAGCCCTGACGGTAATCAGCCCCAGCATTTT
TRBJ1-1 TRBV6-6 - - CASNSNTEAFF TGTGCCAGCAATTCGAACACTGAAGCTTTCTTT
TRBJ2-7 TRBV29-1 - TRBD1 CSVGDRGRDEQYF TGCAGCGTTGGGGACAGGGGACGGGACGAGCAGTACTTC
TRBJ1-2 TRBV6-1 - - CASTRTAARNYGYTF TGTGCCAGCACCAGGACGGCAGCCAGGAACTATGGCTACACCTTC
TRBJ1-1 TRBV11-3 once TRBD1 CASSLGDRGNQNTEAFF TGTGCCAGCAGCTTAGGCGACAGGGGAAACCAGAACACTGAAGCTTTCTTT
TRBJ2-2 TRBV25-1 - - CASLRGKGSTGELFF TGTGCCAGCCTGCGCGGGAAGGGTTCAACCGGGGAGCTGTTTTTT
TRBJ1-2 TRBV27 - - CASSLGGGLKYGYTF TGTGCCAGCAGTTTAGGGGGGGGGTTGAAATATGGCTACACCTTC
TRBJ1-1 TRBV2 - - CASSAREGTEAFF TGTGCCAGCAGTGCCAGGGAAGGTACTGAAGCTTTCTTT
TRBJ2-3 TRBV19 - - CASSIMQGRTDTQYF TGTGCCAGTAGTATCATGCAGGGCAGGACAGATACGCAGTATTTT
TRBJ1-6 TRBV2 - - CASGEGRNSPLHF TGTGCCAGCGGAGAGGGACGAAATTCACCCCTCCACTTT
TRBJ1-3 TRBV7-6 once TRBD1 CASSLTPGQGANTIYF TGTGCCAGCAGCTTAACCCCGGGACAGGGGGCAAACACCATATATTTT
TRBJ1-2 TRBV18 - - CASSSGQNYGYTF TGTGCCAGCTCATCAGGACAGAACTATGGCTACACCTTC
TRBJ1-2 TRBV15 - - CATSRSAPRTFTF TGTGCCACCAGCAGATCAGCTCCCAGAACGTTCACCTTC
TRBJ2-2 TRBV19 - TRBD2 CASIVLGRGGELFF TGTGCCAGTATTGTACTAGGGAGGGGCGGGGAGCTGTTTTTT
TRBJ2-7 TRBV2 few TRBD1 CASSHDRGSYEQYF TGTGCCAGCAGTCATGACAGGGGCTCCTACGAGCAGTACTTC
TRBJ1-5 TRBV28 - - CASSLGPVQPQHF TGTGCCAGCAGTTTAGGCCCAGTTCAGCCCCAGCATTTT
TRBJ2-1 TRBV5-8 - - CASGGQALVSYNEQFF TGTGCCAGTGGTGGGCAGGCCCTAGTCTCCTACAATGAGCAGTTCTTC
TRBJ2-7 TRBV7-9 - TRBD2 CASRGRESDEQYF TGTGCCAGCAGGGGGCGGGAGTCGGACGAGCAGTACTTC
TRBJ1-1 TRBV12-5 - - CASGLGHLNTEAFF TGTGCTAGTGGTTTGGGGCATTTGAACACTGAAGCTTTCTTT
TRBJ1-3 TRBV5-8 - - CASSLEAGRSGNTIYF TGTGCCAGCAGCTTGGAAGCAGGGAGGTCTGGAAACACCATATATTTT
TRBJ1-5 TRBV12-5 - - CANRCGRYSNQPQHF TGTGCTAACCGGTGCGGACGGTATAGCAATCAGCCCCAGCATTTT